These T cell receptor beta chains were read from a single sample in a study of T cell responses to AZD1222 COVID-19 vaccine. Clones were read by immunoSEQ multiplex PCR, and TCRdb kept only the in-frame ones, dropping some. Of some 110,000 clones listed, around 90% were seen once; the top ten hold 4.4%. The material sequenced was peripheral blood, taken on day 0 of AZD1222 vaccination. The receptors stem from an adult in good health. The CDR3 runs from the conserved cysteine through the conserved F or W. Fields, in order: clone size, D gene, J gene, V gene, CDR3 DNA, CDR3 protein. D genes are given only for firm matches. Clone size, where shown, is once, few, many, or a class for clones that have expanded.

NA NA TRBJ1-1 TRBV4-1 TGCGCCAGCAGCCAGCTCGGGGTGGGACTCACTGAAGCTTTCTTT CASSQLGVGLTEAFF
NA NA TRBJ2-1 TRBV28 TGTGCCAGCAGTTTGGGCGGCTCCTACAATGAGCAGTTCTTC CASSLGGSYNEQFF
NA NA TRBJ1-2 TRBV28 TGTGCCAGCAGCTCGCCCCCGGGGAACTATGGCTACACCTTC CASSSPPGNYGYTF
NA NA TRBJ2-2 TRBV7-2 TGTGCCAGCAGCTTAGAATGGGCCGGGGAGCTGTTTTTT CASSLEWAGELFF
NA NA TRBJ2-7 TRBV11-2 TGTGCCAGCAGCTTCAGGAGGGGTGACGAGCAGTACTTC CASSFRRGDEQYF
NA NA TRBJ1-4 TRBV4-3 TGCGCCAGCAGCCAAGATCCCGGGGGTATTAATGAAAAACTGTTTTTT CASSQDPGGINEKLFF
NA NA TRBJ2-5 TRBV28 TGTGCCAGCAGTCTGTGGAGGGGATTGTCGGGGACCCAGTACTTC CASSLWRGLSGTQYF
NA TRBD1 TRBJ1-1 TRBV12-5 TGTGCTAGTGGTTTGGTCGACAGGGGGCTAGTCCCTGTTGACATGAACACTGAAGCTTTCTTT CASGLVDRGLVPVDMNTEAFF
NA NA TRBJ1-4 TRBV9 TGTGCCAGCAGTATGCAGGGTCGGGCAACTAATGAAAAACTGTTTTTT CASSMQGRATNEKLFF
NA NA TRBJ1-3 TRBV12-2 TGTGCAAGTCGCGGTACCACCGGCAGGGGGCAATCTGGAAACACCATATATTTT CASRGTTGRGQSGNTIYF
NA NA TRBJ2-2 TRBV19 TGTGCCAGTAAGGGTGTTTCGAACACCGGGGAGCTGTTTTTT CASKGVSNTGELFF
few TRBD2 TRBJ2-3 TRBV5-6 TGTGCCAGCAGCTTGAAACGGGGGGGCCTAGATACGCAGTATTTT CASSLKRGGLDTQYF
NA NA TRBJ1-6 TRBV18 TGTGCCAGCTCATACAGGGAGTACAATTCACCCCTCCACTTT CASSYREYNSPLHF
few NA TRBJ1-5 TRBV5-4 TGTGCCAGCAGCTTGGGCCAGGGAAGCAATCAGCCCCAGCATTTT CASSLGQGSNQPQHF
NA TRBD1 TRBJ1-2 TRBV9 TGTGCCAGCAGCACCGGACAGGGCTGGCACTATGGCTACACCTTC CASSTGQGWHYGYTF
NA NA TRBJ2-7 TRBV14 TGTGCCAGCAGCCCCTTTGGACGGAGTTTTCCTCCCTACGAGCAGTACTTC CASSPFGRSFPPYEQYF
NA TRBD2 TRBJ2-3 TRBV7-2 TGTGCCAGCAGCTTCCTAGCGGGGGTAATGGATACGCAGTATTTT CASSFLAGVMDTQYF
NA TRBD1 TRBJ2-3 TRBV7-9 TGTGCCAGCAGCCCCCGGGGACAGGGGTACAATACGCAGTATTTT CASSPRGQGYNTQYF
NA NA TRBJ1-2 TRBV18 TGTGCCAGCTCACCGAGGCAGGGCTATGGCTACACCTTC CASSPRQGYGYTF
once NA TRBJ2-6 TRBV19 TGTGCCAGTAGTATATTAGTAGGGGCCAACGTCCTGACTTTC CASSILVGANVLTF
NA NA TRBJ1-5 TRBV4-1 TGCGCCAGCAGCCAAGACTCTAACGCATACCAGCCCCAGCATTTT CASSQDSNAYQPQHF
NA TRBD1 TRBJ2-7 TRBV6-5 TGTGCCAGCAGTTACGTTGGCAGGGGGAAGGACGAGCAGTACTTC CASSYVGRGKDEQYF
NA NA TRBJ1-5 TRBV27 TGTGCCAGCAGCTTCAGTTATAGCAATCAGCCCCAGCATTTT CASSFSYSNQPQHF
NA TRBD2 TRBJ2-5 TRBV7-3 TGTGCCAGCAGCTTAACGGGACTAGCGGGAGGCAGGGTCCAAGAGACCCAGTACTTC CASSLTGLAGGRVQETQYF
NA NA TRBJ2-1 TRBV10-2 TGCGCCAGCAGAGGGGGAGGGCGGTACAATGAGCAGTTCTTC CASRGGGRYNEQFF
NA TRBD1 TRBJ2-7 TRBV24-1 TGTGCCACCAGTGATGGGACAGGTACTCCCTACGAGCAGTACTTC CATSDGTGTPYEQYF
NA TRBD2 TRBJ2-5 TRBV5-1 TGCGCCAGCAGCGCCCCGATTAGCGGGAGTGAGACCCAGTACTTC CASSAPISGSETQYF
NA TRBD2 TRBJ2-2 TRBV4-2 TGTGCCAGCAGCCAAGGGATCCGTCTAGCGGAGGGCCGCACCGGGGAGCTGTTTTTT CASSQGIRLAEGRTGELFF
NA NA TRBJ1-5 TRBV2 TGTGCCAGCAGTGAAAGGTCGACGGGCAATCAGCCCCAGCATTTT CASSERSTGNQPQHF
NA NA TRBJ1-6 TRBV28 TGTGCCAGCAGTACCTATTACTCCTATAATTCACCCCTCCACTTT CASSTYYSYNSPLHF
few NA TRBJ2-3 TRBV7-2 TGTGCCAGCAGCTTAAGAGGGAGCGGTGGCACAGATACGCAGTATTTT CASSLRGSGGTDTQYF
NA TRBD2 TRBJ2-7 TRBV4-3 TGCGCCAGCAGCCAAGATCAGCGGGAAGGTCACGAGCAGTACTTC CASSQDQREGHEQYF
NA TRBD1 TRBJ2-7 TRBV29-1 TGCAGCGTGGGACAGGGGGAGTACGAGCAGTACTTC CSVGQGEYEQYF
NA TRBD1 TRBJ1-2 TRBV19 TGTGCCAGTACCCCAGGCGGGACAGGGGTTTCAGCTAACTATGGCTACACCTTC CASTPGGTGVSANYGYTF
NA NA TRBJ2-7 TRBV18 TGTGCCAGCTCACCCACCGGGCCATACGAGCAGTACTTC CASSPTGPYEQYF
NA TRBD2 TRBJ2-3 TRBV9 TGTGCCAGCAGCGGGAGCTCGGGGGGAAGCACAGATACGCAGTATTTT CASSGSSGGSTDTQYF
NA NA TRBJ2-1 TRBV24-1 TGTGCCACCGGGATGGGGTTGTACAATGAGCAGTTCTTC CATGMGLYNEQFF
NA NA TRBJ1-4 TRBV7-9 TGTGCCAGCAGTCCACAGGGTGCTAATGAAAAACTGTTTTTT CASSPQGANEKLFF
NA NA TRBJ2-7 TRBV20-1 TGCAGTGCTGATTGGGACTACGAGCAGTACTTC CSADWDYEQYF
few TRBD2 TRBJ2-7 TRBV19 TGTGCCAGTAGTATTGTCTTGCGGGAGGGCGAGCAGTACTTC CASSIVLREGEQYF
NA TRBD2 TRBJ2-1 TRBV13 TGTGCCAGCAGCTTGGTACTAGCGGGATACAATGAGCAGTTCTTC CASSLVLAGYNEQFF